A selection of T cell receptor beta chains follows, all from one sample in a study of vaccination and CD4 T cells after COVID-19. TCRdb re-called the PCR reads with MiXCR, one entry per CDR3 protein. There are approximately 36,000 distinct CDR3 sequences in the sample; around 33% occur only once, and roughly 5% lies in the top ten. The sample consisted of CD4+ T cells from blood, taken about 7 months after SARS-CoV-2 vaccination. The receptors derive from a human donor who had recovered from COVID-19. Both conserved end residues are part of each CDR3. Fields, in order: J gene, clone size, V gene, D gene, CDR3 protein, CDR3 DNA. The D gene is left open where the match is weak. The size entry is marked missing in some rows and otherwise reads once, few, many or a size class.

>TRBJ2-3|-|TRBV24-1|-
CATSGTGSASASTDTQYF
TGTGCCACCAGTGGTACCGGGAGCGCGTCAGCTTCCACAGATACGCAGTATTTT
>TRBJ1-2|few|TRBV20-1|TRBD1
CSAGPGQGVGGYTF
TGCAGTGCCGGGCCGGGACAGGGGGTGGGAGGCTACACCTTC
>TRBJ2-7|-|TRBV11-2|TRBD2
CASSPQSSGRYEQYF
TGTGCCAGCAGCCCACAGAGTAGCGGGAGATACGAGCAGTACTTC
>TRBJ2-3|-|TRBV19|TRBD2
CASSAFHRTSGSTDTQYF
TGTGCCAGTAGCGCGTTTCACAGGACTAGCGGAAGCACAGATACGCAGTATTTT
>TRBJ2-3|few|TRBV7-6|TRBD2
CASSLRLAETLGTDTQYF
TGTGCCAGCAGCTTACGACTAGCGGAGACGCTAGGCACAGATACGCAGTATTTT
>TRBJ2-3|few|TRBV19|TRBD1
CASGQDSTDTQYF
TGTGCCAGTGGACAGGATAGCACAGATACGCAGTATTTT
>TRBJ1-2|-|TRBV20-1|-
CSAIDGSYGYTF
TGCAGTGCTATAGACGGGTCCTATGGCTACACCTTC
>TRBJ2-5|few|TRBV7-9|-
CASSLSRASQETQYF
TGTGCCAGCAGCTTGAGCCGGGCAAGCCAAGAGACCCAGTACTTC
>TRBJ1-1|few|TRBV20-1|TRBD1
CSAADRGNTEAFF
TGCAGTGCTGCCGACAGGGGGAACACTGAAGCTTTCTTT
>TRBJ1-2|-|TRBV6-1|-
CASRQGSTENYGYTF
TGTGCCAGCAGGCAAGGATCTACAGAGAACTATGGCTACACCTTC
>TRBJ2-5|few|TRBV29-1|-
CSVELAINGETQYF
TGCAGCGTTGAATTGGCCATAAATGGGGAGACCCAGTACTTC